The clone carrying this T cell receptor beta chain has only a few counts. What it recognizes is unknown. The data originate from a study of T-cell reconstitution after alpha-beta-depleted transplantation in children. General observations from the study: T-cell numbers and diversity, one year after transplant, stemmed largely from T cells that were newly produced.

The germline V gene encodes CDR1 SNHLY and CDR2 FYNNEI. This CDR3 region has 14 residues. The V gene end was trimmed by 1 base and the J gene end by 0 bases; junction bases not matched to a gene: 0. Using unique molecular identifiers, the investigators prepared the TCRbeta library. TCRdb reprocessed the PCR reads with MiXCR, giving one entry per CDR3 protein. Among more than 400,000 distinct CDR3 sequences listed, 43% were seen once. The source is a girl aged 2 to 10 with aplastic anemia, due to receive a stem cell transplant. The specimen was PBMCs, collected before TCRalphabeta/CD19-depleted stem cell transplant. The chain uses TRBV2 and TRBJ2-7; 7 positions agree with TRBD2. Here the CDR3 DNA reads TGTGCCAGCAGTGAAGGGGACTACTCCTACGAGCAGTACTTC. It encodes CASSEGDYSYEQYF.